This T cell receptor beta chain was observed in a study of T cell responses to AZD1222 COVID-19 vaccine. TCRdb's table, derived via immunoSEQ multiplex PCR, lists solely in-frame clones and lacks some. The table records 150,000 to 200,000 clones, about 86% of them present only once. In regard to this clone: Its antigen is not known.

The CDR3 contains 15 residues. The germline V gene has CDR1 SGDLS and CDR2 YYNGEE. The V gene lost 3 bases and the J gene lost 4 bases, with 16 bases spanning the gap. Findings and caveats of the study: Only a handful of AZD1222 recipients tested seropositive at baseline. A rise in Spike-specific TCR breadth and depth followed two AZD1222 doses. Unmutated variant regions are reportedly the target of nearly half of TCRs that are spike-specific.

This chain links TRBV9 with TRBJ1-1, with D possibly TRBD1 on 5 matching bases. The receptor's source is an adult in good health. The sequencing here drew on peripheral blood, taken on day 0 of AZD1222 vaccination. The CDR3 DNA reads TGTGCCAGCAGCGCCGGGACTCTGGGAGCCACTGAAGCTTTCTTT. Translation: CASSAGTLGATEAFF.